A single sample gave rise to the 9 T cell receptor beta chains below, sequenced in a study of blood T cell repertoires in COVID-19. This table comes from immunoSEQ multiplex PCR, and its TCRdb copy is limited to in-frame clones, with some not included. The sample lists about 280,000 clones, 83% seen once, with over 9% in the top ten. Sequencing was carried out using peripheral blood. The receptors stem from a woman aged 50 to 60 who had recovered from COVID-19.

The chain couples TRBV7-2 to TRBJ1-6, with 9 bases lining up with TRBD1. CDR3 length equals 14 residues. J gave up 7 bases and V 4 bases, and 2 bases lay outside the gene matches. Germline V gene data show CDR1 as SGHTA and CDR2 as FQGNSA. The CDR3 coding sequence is TGTGCCAGCAGCTCGGGACAGGGAAATTCACCCCTCCACTTT. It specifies CASSSGQGNSPLHF.

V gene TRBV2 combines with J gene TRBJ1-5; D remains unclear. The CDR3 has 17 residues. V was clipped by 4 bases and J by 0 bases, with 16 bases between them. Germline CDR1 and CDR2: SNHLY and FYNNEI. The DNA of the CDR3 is TGTGCCAGCAGTGGGGCAGGTTCATCACATAGCAATCAGCCCCAGCATTTT. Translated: CASSGAGSSHSNQPQHF.

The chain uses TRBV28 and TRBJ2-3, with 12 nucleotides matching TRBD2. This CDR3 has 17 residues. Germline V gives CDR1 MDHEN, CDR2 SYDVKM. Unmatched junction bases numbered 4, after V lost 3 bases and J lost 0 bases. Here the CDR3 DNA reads TGTGCCAGCAGTTTCTCCGGACTAGCGGGGAGCACAGATACGCAGTATTTT. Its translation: CASSFSGLAGSTDTQYF.

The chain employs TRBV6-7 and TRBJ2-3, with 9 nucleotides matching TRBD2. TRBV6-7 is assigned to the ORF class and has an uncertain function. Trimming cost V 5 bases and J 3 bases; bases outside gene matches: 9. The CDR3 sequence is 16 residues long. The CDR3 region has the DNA TGTGCCAGCAGTGACCTAGCGGGAATAAGGACAGATACGCAGTATTTT. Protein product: CASSDLAGIRTDTQYF.

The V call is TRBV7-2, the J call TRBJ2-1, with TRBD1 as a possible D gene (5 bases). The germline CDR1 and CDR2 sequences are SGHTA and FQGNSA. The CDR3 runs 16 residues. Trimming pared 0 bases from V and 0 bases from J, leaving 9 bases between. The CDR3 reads CASSLAGVSSYNEQFF. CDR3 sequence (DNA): TGTGCCAGCAGCTTAGCAGGGGTGAGCTCCTACAATGAGCAGTTCTTC.

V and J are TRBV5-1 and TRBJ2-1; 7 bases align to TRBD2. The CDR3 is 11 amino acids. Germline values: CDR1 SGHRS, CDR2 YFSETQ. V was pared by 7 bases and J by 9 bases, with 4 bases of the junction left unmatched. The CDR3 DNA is TGCGCCAGCCGGGGGGAGGGTGAGCAGTTCTTC. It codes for CASRGEGEQFF.

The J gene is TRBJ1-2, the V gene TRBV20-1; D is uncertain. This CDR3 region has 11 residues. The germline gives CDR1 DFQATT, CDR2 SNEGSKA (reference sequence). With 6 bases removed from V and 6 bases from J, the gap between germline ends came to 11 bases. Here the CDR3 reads CSATPGDGYTF. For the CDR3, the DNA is TGCAGTGCCACCCCCGGGGATGGCTACACCTTC.

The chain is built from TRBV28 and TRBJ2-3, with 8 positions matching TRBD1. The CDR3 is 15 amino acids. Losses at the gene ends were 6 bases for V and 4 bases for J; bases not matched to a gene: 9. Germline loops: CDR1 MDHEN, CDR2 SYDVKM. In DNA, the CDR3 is TGTGCCAGCAGCTCAGGGGGCGCCAGGTCAGATACGCAGTATTTT. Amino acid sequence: CASSSGGARSDTQYF.

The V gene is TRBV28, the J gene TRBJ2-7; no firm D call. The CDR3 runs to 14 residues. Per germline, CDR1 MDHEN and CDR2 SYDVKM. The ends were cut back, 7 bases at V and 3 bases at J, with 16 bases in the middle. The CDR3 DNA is TGTGCCAGCAACGCTCAAGACTCTGACTACGAGCAGTACTTC. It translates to CASNAQDSDYEQYF.